This T cell receptor (beta chain) is from a study of CD4 T cell repertoires in COVID-19. The memory T cells were sequenced right after ex vivo isolation, without culture. As regards this clone: Its target is not known.

The table came from immunoSEQ multiplex PCR; TCRdb's copy has only in-frame clones and leaves some out. The sample includes about 75,000 clones, about 80% of them seen just once. Whole-study results and caveats: Two or all three memory subsets shared several highly expanded SARS-CoV-2-reactive clonotypes.

The sequence derives from a human donor who had COVID-19. The starting material was CD4+ T cells from peripheral blood, obtained after recovery from COVID-19.

DNA of the CDR3: TGTGCCAGCAGCCCCCGTAGGGTTGTCACAGATACGCAGTATTTT. Translated: CASSPRRVVTDTQYF. The chain links TRBV2 to TRBJ2-3; D not resolved. The V end was cut by 6 bases, the J end by 2 bases, with 15 bases between. CDR1 is SNHLY and CDR2 is FYNNEI in the germline V gene. The CDR3 spans 15 residues. Full variable domain (remainder filled in from reference TRBV2 and TRBJ2-3): EPEVTQTPSHQVTQMGQEVILRCVPISNHLYFYWYRQILGQKVEFLVSFYNNEISEKSEIFDDQFSVERPDGSNFTLKIRSTKLEDSAMYFCASSPRRVVTDTQYFGPGTRLTVL.